The clone carrying this T cell receptor beta chain has a single count. Its antigen remains unknown. This entry is derived from a study of shared clonotypes between healthy human individuals. Across the study: Aged 18 to 49, the donors were two women and a few men. Study-level points and caveats: Sharing of clonotypes among donors was expected to vary with sequencing depth. The sole specimen, blood, was sampled, and tissue repertoires likely differ.

The method was immunoSEQ multiplex PCR; TCRdb's version includes in-frame clones alone and lacks a portion of them. The data show 1,400,000 or so clones, with 98% seen just once and under 0.45% held by the top ten. The sequenced material came from naive CD4+ T cells sorted from blood. Subset defined: CD45RA+ positively selected. The sequence was obtained from a man younger than 40 in good health.

The CDR3 DNA follows: TGTGCCAGCTCAAACGGACTAGCGGGAGGGCCTGGCACCGGGGAGCTGTTTTTT. Protein product: CASSNGLAGGPGTGELFF. J is TRBJ2-2 and V is TRBV18, with 15 nucleotides matching TRBD2. Germline V gene sequence: CDR1 KGHSH, CDR2 LQKENI. V dropped 5 bases and J dropped 4; count of bases not matched to a gene: 8. This CDR3 region has 18 residues.